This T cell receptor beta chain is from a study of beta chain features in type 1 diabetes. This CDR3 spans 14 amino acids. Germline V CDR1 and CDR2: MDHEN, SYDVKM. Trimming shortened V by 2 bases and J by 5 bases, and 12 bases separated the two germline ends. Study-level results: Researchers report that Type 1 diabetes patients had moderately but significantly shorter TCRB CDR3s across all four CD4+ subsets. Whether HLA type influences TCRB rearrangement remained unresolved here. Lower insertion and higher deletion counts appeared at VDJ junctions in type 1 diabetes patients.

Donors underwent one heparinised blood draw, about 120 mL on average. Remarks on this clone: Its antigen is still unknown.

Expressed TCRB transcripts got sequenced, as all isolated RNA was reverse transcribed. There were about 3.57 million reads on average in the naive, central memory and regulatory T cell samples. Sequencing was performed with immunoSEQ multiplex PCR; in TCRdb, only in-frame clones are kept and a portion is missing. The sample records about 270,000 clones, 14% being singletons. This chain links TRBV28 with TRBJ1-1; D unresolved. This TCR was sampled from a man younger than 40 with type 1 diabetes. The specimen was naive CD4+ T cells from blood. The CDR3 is CASSLLPSGTEAFF. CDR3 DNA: TGTGCCAGCAGTTTACTACCCTCGGGGACTGAAGCTTTCTTT.